One T cell receptor beta chain is described in this entry. What it recognizes is unknown. The source of the sample is a study of siplizumab effects on memory and regulatory T cells. Notes on the study in general: Suppressive function of proliferating Tregs from siplizumab cultures was not confirmed.

The germline V gene encodes CDR1 LNHDA and CDR2 SQIVND (reference sequence). CDR3 length: 13 residues. Trimming removed 3 bases from V and 8 bases from J, with 11 bases in between. Profiled with immunoSEQ multiplex PCR; TCRdb holds only in-frame clones, not every one. The top ten clones hold around 11% of a sample with approximately 100,000 clones, about 93% of them seen once. Sequenced: non-Treg CD4+ T cells sorted from blood. The chain carries TRBV19 and TRBJ2-4; D tentatively fits TRBD1 or TRBD2 (6 bases each). This clonotype was sampled from a human donor in good health. This chain's CDR3 is CASSMVEGDIQYF. The CDR3 nucleotides read TGTGCCAGTAGTATGGTGGAGGGGGACATTCAGTACTTC. Supplemented by reference TRBV19 and TRBJ2-4, the full variable domain reads DGGITQSPKYLFRKEGQNVTLSCEQNLNHDAMYWYRQDPGQGLRLIYYSQIVNDFQKGDIAEGYSVSREKKESFPLTVTSAQKNPTAFYLCASSMVEGDIQYFGAGTRLSVL.